This passage covers 10 T cell receptor beta chains from one sample sequenced in a study of Graves' ophthalmopathy and Graves' hyperthyroidism. RNA transcripts provided the template for amplifying TCR beta CDR3 regions. Second-round multiplex PCR followed a first-round RT-PCR using HTBI primers. TCRdb reanalysed the multiplex PCR reads using MiXCR and keeps one entry per CDR3 protein. This sample has over 500,000 distinct CDR3 sequences, with 22% found just once. The sequencing sample was made of peripheral blood. The receptor source for this set is a woman under 30 with stable Graves' hyperthyroidism. Some clones in this sample may be carry-over from other donors' samples.

This clonotype was counted many times. V and J are TRBV20-1 and TRBJ1-5; D gene uncertain. Trimming stripped 0 bases from V and 5 bases from J, with 14 bases between. Germline V gene sequence: CDR1 DFQATT, CDR2 SNEGSKA (reference sequence). The CDR3 is 15 amino acids. The CDR3 sequence: CSARDPRTWDQPQHF. The DNA of the CDR3 is TGCAGTGCTAGAGATCCGAGAACCTGGGATCAGCCCCAGCATTTT.

This clonotype was recorded many times. V and J are TRBV28 and TRBJ1-6, with D tentatively TRBD1 (5 bases). Germline V gene data show CDR1 as MDHEN and CDR2 as SYDVKM. Trimming cost V 6 bases and J 11 bases, with 14 bases left between them. The CDR3 has 13 residues. CDR3 bases: TGTGCCAGCAGGGGGGACCAGGGTCCACCCCTCCACTTT. This codes for CASRGDQGPPLHF.

This sequence joins TRBV20-1 and TRBJ1-5; 9 nucleotides agree with TRBD1. The CDR3 totals 16 residues. V shed 5 bases, J shed 0 bases, and the junction held 8 bases outside the gene matches. The germline CDR1 and CDR2 sequences are DFQATT and SNEGSKA (reference sequence). The CDR3 protein is CSARGRDRVSNQPQHF. CDR3 nucleotide sequence: TGCAGTGCTCGGGGAAGGGACAGGGTTAGCAATCAGCCCCAGCATTTT.

This clonotype has a count of ten or more. The genes are TRBV7-3 and TRBJ1-1, with unresolved D. The V gene lost 4 bases and the J gene lost 5 bases, with 11 bases spanning the gap. The CDR3 consists of 13 residues. Germline CDR1 SGHTA, CDR2 FQGTGA. The CDR3 DNA sequence: TGTGCCAGCAGCTCCACGCGGGGTACTGAAGCTTTCTTT. This gives the protein CASSSTRGTEAFF. The variable domain in full, with the rest retrieved from reference TRBV7-3 and TRBJ1-1, is GAGVSQTPSNKVTEKGKYVELRCDPISGHTALYWYRQSLGQGPEFLIYFQGTGAADDSGLPNDRFFAVRPEGSVSTLKIQRTERGDSAVYLCASSSTRGTEAFFGQGTRLTVV.

This clonotype was counted between two and nine times. The chain uses TRBV18 and TRBJ2-7; possible D gene TRBD2, 6 bases. The CDR3 loop spans 12 amino acids. The germline CDR1 and CDR2 sequences are KGHSH and LQKENI. Trimming removed 11 bases at V and 3 bases at J, with 14 bases between. CDR3 sequence: CASSGEDYEQYF. The CDR3 DNA follows: TGTGCCTCCTCGGGGGAGGACTACGAGCAGTACTTC. Based on the CDR3 plus reference TRBV18 and TRBJ2-7, the full variable domain is NAGVMQNPRHLVRRRGQEARLRCSPMKGHSHVYWYRQLPEEGLKFMVYLQKENIIDESGMPKERFSAEFPKEGPSILRIQQVVRGDSAAYFCASSGEDYEQYFGPGTRLTVT.

This rearrangement joins TRBV7-2 to TRBJ2-7; 8 bases fit TRBD1. Trimming cost V 5 bases and J 1 base; bases outside gene matches: 7. Germline CDR1 reads SGHTA; CDR2 reads FQGNSA. The CDR3 is made up of 15 amino acids. The CDR3 loop is CASSPRTGWSYEQYF. The DNA of the CDR3 is TGTGCCAGCAGCCCGCGGACAGGGTGGTCCTACGAGCAGTACTTC.

The rearrangement links TRBV28 to TRBJ1-2, with a possible D match to TRBD1 (5 bases). V dropped 6 bases and J dropped 5 bases, with 19 bases sitting between them. The germline V gene encodes CDR1 MDHEN and CDR2 SYDVKM. The CDR3 is 15 residues long. The CDR3 loop reads CASSSRGGSWYGYTF. CDR3 nucleotide sequence: TGTGCCAGCAGCTCCCGGGGGGGGAGTTGGTATGGCTACACCTTC.

This clonotype was seen a handful of times. The chain employs TRBV5-1 and TRBJ2-2; the D gene is possibly TRBD2 (6 bases). V was trimmed by 0 bases and J by 2 bases, leaving 11 bases between them. Germline V CDR1 and CDR2: SGHRS, YFSETQ. The CDR3 is 16 residues long. CDR3 protein: CASSLGLARNTGELFF. The CDR3 DNA reads as TGCGCCAGCAGCTTGGGGCTAGCGCGAAACACCGGGGAGCTGTTTTTT.

This chain joins TRBV12-3 or TRBV12-4 and TRBJ2-5; D is undetermined. The CDR3 is made up of 15 amino acids. V lost 1 base, J lost 5 bases, and 14 bases lay in between. The CDR3 region has the DNA TGTGCCAGCAGTTTAGGTTACAGCCTGGGGGAGACCCAGTACTTC. Its translation: CASSLGYSLGETQYF.

This clonotype showed up many times. The J gene is TRBJ2-7, the V gene TRBV10-3, with D uncertain. Germline lookup yields CDR1 ENHRY and CDR2 SYGVKD. CDR3 length: 14 residues. Deletions cut 4 bases from V and 2 bases from J, with 12 bases between. CDR3 nucleotides: TGTGCCATCAGTGGGTATCCGGGCACCTACGAGCAGTACTTC. Translating gives CAISGYPGTYEQYF.